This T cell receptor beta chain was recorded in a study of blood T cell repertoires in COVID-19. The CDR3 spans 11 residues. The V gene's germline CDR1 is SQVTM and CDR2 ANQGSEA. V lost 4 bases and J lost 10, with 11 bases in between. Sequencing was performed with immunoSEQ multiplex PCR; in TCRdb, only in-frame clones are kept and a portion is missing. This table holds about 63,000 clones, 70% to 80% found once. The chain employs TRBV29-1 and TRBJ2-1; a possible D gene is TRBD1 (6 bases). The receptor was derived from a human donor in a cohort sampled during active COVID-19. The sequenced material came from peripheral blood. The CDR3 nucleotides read TGCAGCGTTGCAGGGGCTGGCGAGCAGTTCTTC. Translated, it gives CSVAGAGEQFF.